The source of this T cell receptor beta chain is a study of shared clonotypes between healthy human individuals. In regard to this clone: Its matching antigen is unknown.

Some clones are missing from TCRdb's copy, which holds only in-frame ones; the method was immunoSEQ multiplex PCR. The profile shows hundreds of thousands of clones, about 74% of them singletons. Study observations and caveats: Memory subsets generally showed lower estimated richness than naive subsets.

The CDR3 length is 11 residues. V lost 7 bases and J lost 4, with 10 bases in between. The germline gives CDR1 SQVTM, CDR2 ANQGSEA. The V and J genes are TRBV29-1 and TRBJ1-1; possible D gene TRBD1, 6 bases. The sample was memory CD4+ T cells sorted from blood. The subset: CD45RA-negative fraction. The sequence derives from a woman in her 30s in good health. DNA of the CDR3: TGCAGCGGCGGACAGTTCACTGAAGCTTTCTTT. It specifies CSGGQFTEAFF.